This is a list of T cell receptor beta chains from one sample in a study of glioma-infiltrating T cells. TCRdb processed the multiplex PCR reads anew with MiXCR; each CDR3 protein has one entry. The sample holds more than 300,000 distinct CDR3 sequences, less than 50% seen once. The source material was glioma tissue, nonneoplastic brain tissue, or PBMCs (not recorded which). The receptor set was obtained from a human donor with low-grade glioma or glioblastoma, undergoing nonglioma brain surgery, or in good health (not recorded which). Both conserved end residues are part of each CDR3. A D gene is named only where the DNA matches it firmly. For some rows the clone size is stated as once, few or many, or as a class when expanded; others skip it.

d_call	v_call	j_call	clone_size	cdr3_aa	cdr3_nt
.	TRBV4-2	TRBJ1-2	few	CASSQVQTGLLNYGYTF	TGTGCCAGCAGCCAAGTACAAACAGGCCTCCTCAACTATGGCTACACCTTC
.	TRBV4-1	TRBJ2-3	few	CASSLERIDTQYF	TGCGCCAGCAGCTTAGAGCGGATAGATACGCAGTATTTT
TRBD1	TRBV12-3/TRBV12-4	TRBJ2-1	.	CASSGGGTGLDEQFF	TGTGCCAGCAGCGGGGGAGGGACAGGGCTCGATGAGCAGTTCTTC
TRBD1	TRBV24-1	TRBJ2-3	few	CATSDQDRSTDTQYF	TGTGCCACCAGTGATCAGGACAGGAGCACAGATACGCAGTATTTT
TRBD1	TRBV6-2/TRBV6-3	TRBJ1-1	many	CASSYARTGIIMNTEAFF	TGTGCCAGCAGTTACGCCCGGACAGGGATAATAATGAACACTGAAGCTTTCTTT
.	TRBV28	TRBJ2-2	few	CASSWAGTYTGELFF	TGTGCCAGCAGTTGGGCGGGGACATACACCGGGGAGCTGTTTTTT
TRBD1	TRBV15	TRBJ2-3	many	CATSSGGTADTQYF	TGTGCCACCAGCTCAGGGGGTACTGCAGATACGCAGTATTTT
.	TRBV20-1	TRBJ2-7	few	CSARSVLGTYEQYF	TGCAGTGCTAGATCCGTCCTAGGTACCTACGAGCAGTACTTC
.	TRBV2	TRBJ2-1	.	CAMRGTDNEQFF	TGTGCCATGAGGGGTACCGACAATGAGCAGTTCTTC
.	TRBV4-1	TRBJ1-1	.	CASSQTPWGWDTEAFF	TGCGCCAGCAGCCAGACACCTTGGGGGTGGGACACTGAAGCTTTCTTT
.	TRBV18	TRBJ2-1	.	CASSPLGSRYNEQFF	TGCGCCAGCTCACCCTTGGGATCAAGGTACAATGAGCAGTTCTTC
.	TRBV19	TRBJ2-3	.	CASMTLAWSTDTQYF	TGTGCCAGTATGACGCTAGCGTGGAGCACAGATACGCAGTATTTT
.	TRBV19	TRBJ1-1	.	CASSIGQIYTEAFF	TGTGCCAGTAGTATTGGGCAGATTTACACTGAAGCTTTCTTT
TRBD2	TRBV28	TRBJ2-1	once	CTSSPSSGSVHNEQFF	TGTACCAGCAGCCCATCTAGCGGGAGCGTTCACAATGAGCAGTTCTTC
.	TRBV3-1	TRBJ2-1	.	CASSVGDPPHEQFF	TGTGCCAGCAGCGTAGGGGACCCCCCCCATGAGCAGTTCTTC
.	TRBV24-1	TRBJ1-1	.	CATSDTGDTEAFF	TGTGCCACCAGTGACACAGGAGACACTGAAGCTTTCTTT
.	TRBV28	TRBJ2-3	.	CASSLAGGSGTDTQYF	TGTGCCAGCAGCTTGGCCGGTGGGAGTGGCACAGATACGCAGTATTTT
.	TRBV20-1	TRBJ2-1	many	CSAVSQGRTHEQFF	TGCAGTGCCGTTAGCCAGGGTCGTACTCATGAGCAGTTCTTC
.	TRBV20-1	TRBJ2-7	.	CSARDPNVHEQYF	TGCAGTGCTAGAGATCCCAACGTGCACGAGCAGTACTTC
.	TRBV20-1	TRBJ1-1	.	CSASDGLNTEAFF	TGCAGTGCTTCGGACGGTTTGAACACTGAAGCTTTCTTT
.	TRBV6-4	TRBJ2-4	.	CASSDLTIRGPRLAKNIQYF	TGTGCCAGCAGTGATCTTACTATCCGGGGCCCTAGGCTAGCCAAAAACATTCAGTACTTC
TRBD1	TRBV7-2	TRBJ1-1	.	CASSSQGLNTEAFF	TGTGCCAGCAGCTCACAGGGGTTGAACACTGAAGCTTTCTTT
.	TRBV20-1	TRBJ1-5	.	CSARRLSNQPQHF	TGCAGTGCTAGGCGTTTGAGTAATCAGCCCCAGCATTTT
.	TRBV6-6	TRBJ2-2	.	CASRRGGANTGGLFF	TGTGCCAGCAGAAGAGGGGGCGCGAACACCGGGGGGCTGTTTTTT
TRBD1	TRBV28	TRBJ1-5	many	CASRPGQGGNSNQPQHF	TGTGCCAGCAGGCCAGGACAGGGGGGAAATAGCAATCAGCCCCAGCATTTT